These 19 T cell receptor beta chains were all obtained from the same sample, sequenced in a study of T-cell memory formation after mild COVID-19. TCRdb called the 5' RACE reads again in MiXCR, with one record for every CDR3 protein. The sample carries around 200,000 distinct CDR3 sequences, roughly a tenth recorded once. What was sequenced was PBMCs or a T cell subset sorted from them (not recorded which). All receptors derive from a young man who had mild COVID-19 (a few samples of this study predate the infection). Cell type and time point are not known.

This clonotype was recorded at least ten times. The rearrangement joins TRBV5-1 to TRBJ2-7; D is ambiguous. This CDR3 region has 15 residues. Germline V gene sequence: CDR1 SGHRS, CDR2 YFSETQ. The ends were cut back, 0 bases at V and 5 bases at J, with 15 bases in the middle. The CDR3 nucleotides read TGCGCCAGCAGCTTGGGGCACGCGCCCAGCGACGAGCAGTACGTC. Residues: CASSLGHAPSDEQYV.

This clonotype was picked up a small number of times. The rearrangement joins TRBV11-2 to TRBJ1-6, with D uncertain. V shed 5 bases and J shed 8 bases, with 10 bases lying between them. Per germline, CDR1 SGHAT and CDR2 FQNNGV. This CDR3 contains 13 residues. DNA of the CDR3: TGTGCCAGCAGCGGAGGGAGGGATTCACCCCTCCACTTT. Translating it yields CASSGGRDSPLHF.

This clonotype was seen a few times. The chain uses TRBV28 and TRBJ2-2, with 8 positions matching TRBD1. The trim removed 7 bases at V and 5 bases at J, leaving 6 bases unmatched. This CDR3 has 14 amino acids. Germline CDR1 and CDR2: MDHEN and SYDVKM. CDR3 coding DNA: TGTGCCAGCACCCCAGGGGGCGGAACCGGGGAGCTGTTTTTT. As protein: CASTPGGGTGELFF.

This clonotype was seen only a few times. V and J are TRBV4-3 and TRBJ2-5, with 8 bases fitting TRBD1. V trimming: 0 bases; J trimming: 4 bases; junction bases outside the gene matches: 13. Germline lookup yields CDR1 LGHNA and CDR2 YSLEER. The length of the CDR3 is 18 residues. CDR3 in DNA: TGCGCCAGCAGCCAAGATTCAAGGGGGACAGGCGGTAGAGAGACCCAGTACTTC. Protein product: CASSQDSRGTGGRETQYF.

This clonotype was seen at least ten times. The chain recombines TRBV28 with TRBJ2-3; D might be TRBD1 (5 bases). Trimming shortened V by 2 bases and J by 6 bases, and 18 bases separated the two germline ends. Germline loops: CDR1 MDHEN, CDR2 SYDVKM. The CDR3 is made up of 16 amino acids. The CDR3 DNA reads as TGTGCCAGCAGTTTAATAGCCCGAGCTAGGGGTGATACGCAGTATTTT. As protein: CASSLIARARGDTQYF.

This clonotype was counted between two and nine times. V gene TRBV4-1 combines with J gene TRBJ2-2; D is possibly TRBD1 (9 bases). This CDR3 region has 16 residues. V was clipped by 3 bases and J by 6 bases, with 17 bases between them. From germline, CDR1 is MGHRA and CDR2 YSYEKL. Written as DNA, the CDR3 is TGCGCCAGCAGCCATCTTAGCGGGGACAGGGCCGGGGAGCTGTTTTTT. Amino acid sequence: CASSHLSGDRAGELFF.

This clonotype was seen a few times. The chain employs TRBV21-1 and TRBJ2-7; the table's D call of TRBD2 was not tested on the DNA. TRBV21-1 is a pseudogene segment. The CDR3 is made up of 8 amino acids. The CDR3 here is CASSGPYV. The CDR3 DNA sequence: TGTGCCAGCAGCGGGCCATACGTC.

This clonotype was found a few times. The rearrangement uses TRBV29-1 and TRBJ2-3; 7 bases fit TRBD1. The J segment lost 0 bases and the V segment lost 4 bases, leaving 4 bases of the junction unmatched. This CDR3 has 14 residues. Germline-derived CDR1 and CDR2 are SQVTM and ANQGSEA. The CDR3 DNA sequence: TGCAGCGTTGTTGAAGGGGGCAGCACAGATACGCAGTATTTT. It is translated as CSVVEGGSTDTQYF.

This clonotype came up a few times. The CDR3 coding sequence is TGTGCCAGCAGTTCGGGACTAGCGGGGGGCTGGGAGACCCAGTACTTC. Its translation is CASSSGLAGGWETQYF. V and J are TRBV7-8 and TRBJ2-5, with 15 positions matching TRBD2. V lost 6 bases to trimming and J lost 5 bases; unmatched junction nucleotides: 7. Germline values: CDR1 SGHVS, CDR2 FQNEAQ. The CDR3 length is 16 residues.

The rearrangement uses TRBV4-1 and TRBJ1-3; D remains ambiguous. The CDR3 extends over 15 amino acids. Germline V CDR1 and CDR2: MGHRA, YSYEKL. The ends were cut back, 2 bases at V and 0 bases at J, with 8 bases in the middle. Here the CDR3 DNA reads TGCGCCAGCAGCCAAATTCCGACCTCTGGAAACACCATATATTTT. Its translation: CASSQIPTSGNTIYF.

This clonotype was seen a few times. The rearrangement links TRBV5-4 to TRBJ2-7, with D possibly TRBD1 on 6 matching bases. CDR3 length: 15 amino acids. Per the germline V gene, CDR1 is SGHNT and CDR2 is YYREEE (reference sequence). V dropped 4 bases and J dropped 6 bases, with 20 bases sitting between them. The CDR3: CASSLGATNPGEQYF. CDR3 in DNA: TGTGCCAGCAGCCTGGGGGCGACGAATCCCGGCGAGCAGTACTTC.

The CDR3 loop reads CASSLMEGNNSPLHF. The CDR3, as DNA: TGTGCCAGCAGCTTAATGGAGGGCAATAATTCACCCCTCCACTTT. The rearrangement joins TRBV7-9 to TRBJ1-6; D not resolved. This CDR3 comprises 15 residues. Germline lookup yields CDR1 SEHNR and CDR2 FQNEAQ (reference sequence). Trimming shortened V by 2 bases and J by 5 bases, and 10 bases separated the two germline ends.

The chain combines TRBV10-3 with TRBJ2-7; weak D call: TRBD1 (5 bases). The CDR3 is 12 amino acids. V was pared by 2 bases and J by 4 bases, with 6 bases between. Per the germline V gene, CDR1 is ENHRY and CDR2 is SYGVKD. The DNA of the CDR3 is TGTGCCATCAGTGAGCAGGGATACGAGCAGTACGTC. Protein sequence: CAISEQGYEQYV.

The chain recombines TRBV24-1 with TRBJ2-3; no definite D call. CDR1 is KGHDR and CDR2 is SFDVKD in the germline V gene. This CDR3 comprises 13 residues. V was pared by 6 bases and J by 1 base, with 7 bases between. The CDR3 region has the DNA TGTGCCACCAGTTTGGCGGGCACAGATACGCAGTATTTT. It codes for CATSLAGTDTQYF.

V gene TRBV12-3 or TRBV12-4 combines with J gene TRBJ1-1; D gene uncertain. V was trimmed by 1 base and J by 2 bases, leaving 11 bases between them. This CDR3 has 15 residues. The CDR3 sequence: CASSLGLGGNTEAFF. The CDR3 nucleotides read TGTGCCAGCAGTTTAGGTCTGGGCGGAAACACTGAAGCTTTCTTT.

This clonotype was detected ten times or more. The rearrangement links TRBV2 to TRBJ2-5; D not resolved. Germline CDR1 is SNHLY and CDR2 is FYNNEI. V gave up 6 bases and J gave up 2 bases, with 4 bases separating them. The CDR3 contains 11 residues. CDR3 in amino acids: CASSQQETQYF. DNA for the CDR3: TGTGCCAGCAGCCAACAAGAGACCCAGTACTTC.

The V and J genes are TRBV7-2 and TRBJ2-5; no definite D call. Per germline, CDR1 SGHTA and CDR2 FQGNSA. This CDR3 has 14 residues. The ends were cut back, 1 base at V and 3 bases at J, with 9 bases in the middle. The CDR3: CASSLDNWEETQYF. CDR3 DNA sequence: TGTGCCAGCAGCTTAGATAACTGGGAAGAGACCCAGTACTTC.

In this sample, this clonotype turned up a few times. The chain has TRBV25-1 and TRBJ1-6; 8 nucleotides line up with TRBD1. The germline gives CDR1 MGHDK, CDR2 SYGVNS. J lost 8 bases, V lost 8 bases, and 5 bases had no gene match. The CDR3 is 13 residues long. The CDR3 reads CASRGQGDSPLHF. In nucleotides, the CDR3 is TGTGCCAGCCGCGGACAGGGAGATTCACCCCTCCACTTT.

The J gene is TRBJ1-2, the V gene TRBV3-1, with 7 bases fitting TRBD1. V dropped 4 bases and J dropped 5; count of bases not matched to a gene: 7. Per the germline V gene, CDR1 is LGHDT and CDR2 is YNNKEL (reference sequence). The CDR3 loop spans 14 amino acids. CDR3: CASSREGAGYGYTF. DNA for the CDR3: TGTGCCAGCAGCCGAGAGGGGGCAGGGTATGGCTACACCTTC.